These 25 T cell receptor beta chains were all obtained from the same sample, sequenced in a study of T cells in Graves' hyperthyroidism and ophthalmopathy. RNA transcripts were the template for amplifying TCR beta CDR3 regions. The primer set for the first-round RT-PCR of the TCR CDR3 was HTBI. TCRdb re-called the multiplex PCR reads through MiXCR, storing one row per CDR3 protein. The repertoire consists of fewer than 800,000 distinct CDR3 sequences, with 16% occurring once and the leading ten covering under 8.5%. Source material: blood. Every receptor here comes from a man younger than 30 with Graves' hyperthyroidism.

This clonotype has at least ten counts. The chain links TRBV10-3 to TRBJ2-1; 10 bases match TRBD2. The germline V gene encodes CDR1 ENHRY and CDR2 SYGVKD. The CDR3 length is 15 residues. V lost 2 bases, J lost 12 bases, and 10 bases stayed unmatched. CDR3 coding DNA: TGTGCCATCAGTGAGGACTCCTTAGCGGGAGGAGCGCAGTTCTTC. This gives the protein CAISEDSLAGGAQFF.

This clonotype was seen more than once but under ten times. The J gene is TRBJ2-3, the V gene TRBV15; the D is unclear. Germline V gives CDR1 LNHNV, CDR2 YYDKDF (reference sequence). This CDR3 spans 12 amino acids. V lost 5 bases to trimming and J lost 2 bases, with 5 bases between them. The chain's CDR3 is CATSPNTDTQYF. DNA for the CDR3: TGTGCCACCAGCCCAAACACAGATACGCAGTATTTT.

CDR3 sequence (DNA): TGCAGTGCTTTGACAATCTACAATGAGCAGTTCTTC. Translating it yields CSALTIYNEQFF. This chain joins TRBV20-1 and TRBJ2-1; D not resolved. V gave up 5 bases and J gave up 3 bases, with 8 bases separating them. From germline, CDR1 is DFQATT and CDR2 SNEGSKA (reference sequence). There are 12 residues in the CDR3.

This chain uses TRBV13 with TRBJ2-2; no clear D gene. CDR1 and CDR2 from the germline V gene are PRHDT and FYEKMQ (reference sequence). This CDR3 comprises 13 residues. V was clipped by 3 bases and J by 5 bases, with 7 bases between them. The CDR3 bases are TGTGCCAGCAGCTTCGGTGCGACCGGGGAGCTGTTTTTT. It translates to CASSFGATGELFF.

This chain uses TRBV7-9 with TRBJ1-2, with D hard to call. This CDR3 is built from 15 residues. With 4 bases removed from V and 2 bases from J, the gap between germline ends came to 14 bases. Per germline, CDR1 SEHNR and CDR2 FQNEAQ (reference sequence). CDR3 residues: CASSSFGLTNYGYTF. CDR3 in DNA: TGTGCCAGCAGCTCCTTTGGGCTTACAAACTATGGCTACACCTTC. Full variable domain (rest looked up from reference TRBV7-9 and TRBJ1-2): DTGVSQNPRHKITKRGQNVTFRCDPISEHNRLYWYRQTLGQGPEFLTYFQNEAQLEKSRLLSDRFSAERPKGSFSTLEIQRTEQGDSAMYLCASSSFGLTNYGYTFGSGTRLTVV.

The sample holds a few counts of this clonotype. CDR3 bases: TGTGCCAGCAGCGTCACTGGGGACTTCTCAGCTGAGCAGTTCTTC. This translates into CASSVTGDFSAEQFF. V usage is TRBV7-2 and J usage is TRBJ2-1, with D possibly TRBD2 on 6 matching bases. CDR1 is SGHTA and CDR2 is FQGNSA in the germline V gene. The CDR3 consists of 15 residues. V lost 5 bases and J lost 9, with 20 bases in between.

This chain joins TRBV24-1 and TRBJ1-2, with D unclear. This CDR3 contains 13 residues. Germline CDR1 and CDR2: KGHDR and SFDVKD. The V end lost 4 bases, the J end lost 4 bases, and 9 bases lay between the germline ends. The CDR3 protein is CATSDPVGYGYTF. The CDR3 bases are TGTGCCACCAGTGACCCAGTGGGCTATGGCTACACCTTC.

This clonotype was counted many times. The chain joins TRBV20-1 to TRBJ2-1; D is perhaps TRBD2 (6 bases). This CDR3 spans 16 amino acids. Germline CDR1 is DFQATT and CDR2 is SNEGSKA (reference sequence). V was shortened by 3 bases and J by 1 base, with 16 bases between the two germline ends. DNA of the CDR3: TGCAGTGCTAGTCAGGAGGGAGCAGGGTCCTACAATGAGCAGTTCTTC. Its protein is CSASQEGAGSYNEQFF.

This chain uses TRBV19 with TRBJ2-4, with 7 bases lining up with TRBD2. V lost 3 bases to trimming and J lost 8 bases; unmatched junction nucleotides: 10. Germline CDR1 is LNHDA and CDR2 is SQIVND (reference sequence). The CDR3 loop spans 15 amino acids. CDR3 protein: CASSMAVWGGDIQYF. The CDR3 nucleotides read TGTGCCAGTAGTATGGCCGTTTGGGGGGGGGACATTCAGTACTTC. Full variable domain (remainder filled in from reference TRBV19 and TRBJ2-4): DGGITQSPKYLFRKEGQNVTLSCEQNLNHDAMYWYRQDPGQGLRLIYYSQIVNDFQKGDIAEGYSVSREKKESFPLTVTSAQKNPTAFYLCASSMAVWGGDIQYFGAGTRLSVL.

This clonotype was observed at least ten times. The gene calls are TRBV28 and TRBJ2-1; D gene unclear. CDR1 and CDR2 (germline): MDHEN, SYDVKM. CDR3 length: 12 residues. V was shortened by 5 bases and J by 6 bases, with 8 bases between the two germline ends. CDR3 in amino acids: CASSSSSNEQFF. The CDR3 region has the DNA TGTGCCAGCAGTAGCAGCTCCAATGAGCAGTTCTTC.

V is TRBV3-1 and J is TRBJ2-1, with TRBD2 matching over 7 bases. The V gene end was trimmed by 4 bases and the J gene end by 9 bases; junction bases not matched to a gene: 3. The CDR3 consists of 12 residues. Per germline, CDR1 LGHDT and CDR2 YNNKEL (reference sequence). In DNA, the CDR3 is TGTGCCAGCAGCCGGACTAGTTCTGAGCAGTTCTTC. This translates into CASSRTSSEQFF.

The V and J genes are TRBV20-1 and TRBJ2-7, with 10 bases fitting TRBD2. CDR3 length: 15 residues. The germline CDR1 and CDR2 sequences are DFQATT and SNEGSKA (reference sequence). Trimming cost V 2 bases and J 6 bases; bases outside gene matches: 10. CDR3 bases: TGCAGTGCTAGATTCTCCAGCGGGAGGGGCAGCGAGCAGTACTTC. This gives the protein CSARFSSGRGSEQYF.

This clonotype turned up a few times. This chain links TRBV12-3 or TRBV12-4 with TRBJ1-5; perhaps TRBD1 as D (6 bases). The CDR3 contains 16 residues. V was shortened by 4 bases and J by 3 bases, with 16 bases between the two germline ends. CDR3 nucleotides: TGTGCCAGCAGTTCTCACAGGGATGGGACCAATCAGCCCCAGCATTTT. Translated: CASSSHRDGTNQPQHF.

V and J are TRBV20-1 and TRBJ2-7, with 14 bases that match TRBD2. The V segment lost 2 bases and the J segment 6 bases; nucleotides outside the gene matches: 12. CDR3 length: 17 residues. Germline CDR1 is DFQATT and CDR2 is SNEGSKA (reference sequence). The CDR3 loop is CSARTPGLAGALREQYF. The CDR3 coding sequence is TGCAGTGCTAGAACCCCGGGACTAGCGGGAGCCCTTCGCGAGCAGTACTTC.

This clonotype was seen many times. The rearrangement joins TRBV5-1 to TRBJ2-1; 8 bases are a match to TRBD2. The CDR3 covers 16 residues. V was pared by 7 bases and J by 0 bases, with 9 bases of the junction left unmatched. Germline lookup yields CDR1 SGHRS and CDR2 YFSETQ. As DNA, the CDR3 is TGCGCCAGCGGGAGAGCGGGAGAGCTCTCCTACAATGAGCAGTTCTTC. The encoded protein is CASGRAGELSYNEQFF.

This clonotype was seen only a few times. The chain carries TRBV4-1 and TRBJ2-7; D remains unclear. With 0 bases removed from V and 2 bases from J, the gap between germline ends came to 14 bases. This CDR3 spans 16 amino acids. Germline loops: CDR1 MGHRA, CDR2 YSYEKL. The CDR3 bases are TGCGCCAGCAGCCAAGAATCGGTTAGAAGGCCCTACGAGCAGTACTTC. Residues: CASSQESVRRPYEQYF.

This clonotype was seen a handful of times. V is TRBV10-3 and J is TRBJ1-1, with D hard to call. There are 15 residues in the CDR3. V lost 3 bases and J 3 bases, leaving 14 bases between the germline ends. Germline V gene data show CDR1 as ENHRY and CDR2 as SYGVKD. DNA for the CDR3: TGTGCCATCAGTGATTGGGAGGAGGAGGACACTGAAGCTTTCTTT. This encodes CAISDWEEEDTEAFF.

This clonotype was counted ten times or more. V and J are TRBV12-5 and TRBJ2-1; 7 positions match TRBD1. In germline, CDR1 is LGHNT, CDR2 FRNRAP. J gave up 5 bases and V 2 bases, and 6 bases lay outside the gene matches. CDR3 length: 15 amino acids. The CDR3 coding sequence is TGTGCTAGTGGTTTGATAGGGACAGCTGACAATGAGCAGTTCTTC. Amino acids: CASGLIGTADNEQFF. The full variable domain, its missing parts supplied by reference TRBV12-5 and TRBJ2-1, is DARVTQTPRHKVTEMGQEVTMRCQPILGHNTVFWYRQTMMQGLELLAYFRNRAPLDDSGMPKDRFSAEMPDATLATLKIQPSEPRDSAVYFCASGLIGTADNEQFFGPGTRLTVL.

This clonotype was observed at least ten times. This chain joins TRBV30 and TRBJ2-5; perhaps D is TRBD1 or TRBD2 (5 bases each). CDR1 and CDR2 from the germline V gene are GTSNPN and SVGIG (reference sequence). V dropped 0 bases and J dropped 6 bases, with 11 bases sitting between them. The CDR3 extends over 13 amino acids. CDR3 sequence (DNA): TGTGCCTGGAGTGTTGGGGGTTCGCAGACCCAGTACTTC. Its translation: CAWSVGGSQTQYF. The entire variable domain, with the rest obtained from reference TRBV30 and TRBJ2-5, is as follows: SQTIHQWPATLVQPVGSPLSLECTVEGTSNPNLYWYRQAAGRGLQLLFYSVGIGQISSEVPQNLSASRPQDRQFILSSKKLLLSDSGFYLCAWSVGGSQTQYFGPGTRLLVL.

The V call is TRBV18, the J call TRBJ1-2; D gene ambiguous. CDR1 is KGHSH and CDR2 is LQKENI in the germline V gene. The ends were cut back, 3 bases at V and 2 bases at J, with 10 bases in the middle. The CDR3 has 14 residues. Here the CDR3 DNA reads TGTGCCAGCTCACCTACAGCCGAAAACTATGGCTACACCTTC. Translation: CASSPTAENYGYTF.

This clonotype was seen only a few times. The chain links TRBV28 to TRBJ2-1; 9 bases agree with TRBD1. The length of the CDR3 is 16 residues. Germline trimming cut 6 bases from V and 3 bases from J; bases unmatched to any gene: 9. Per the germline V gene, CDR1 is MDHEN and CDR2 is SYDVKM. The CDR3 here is CASRGGGTGNYNEQFF. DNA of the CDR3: TGTGCCAGCAGGGGGGGGGGGACAGGGAACTACAATGAGCAGTTCTTC.

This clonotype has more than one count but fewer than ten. The CDR3 region is CSVVTGRSTDTQYF. As DNA, the CDR3 is TGCAGCGTGGTGACAGGGCGCAGCACAGATACGCAGTATTTT. This chain links TRBV29-1 with TRBJ2-3; 7 bases map to TRBD1. Trimming at V came to 6 bases and at J to 0 bases, leaving 6 bases not matched to a gene. Germline loops: CDR1 SQVTM, CDR2 ANQGSEA. The CDR3 contains 14 residues.

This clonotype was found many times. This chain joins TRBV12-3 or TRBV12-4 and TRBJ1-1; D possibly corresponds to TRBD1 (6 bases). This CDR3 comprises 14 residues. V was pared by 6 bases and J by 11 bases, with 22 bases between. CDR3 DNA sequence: TGTGCCAGCAGGTCCCTACAGGGATCGGAAGGGGCTTTCTTT. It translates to CASRSLQGSEGAFF.

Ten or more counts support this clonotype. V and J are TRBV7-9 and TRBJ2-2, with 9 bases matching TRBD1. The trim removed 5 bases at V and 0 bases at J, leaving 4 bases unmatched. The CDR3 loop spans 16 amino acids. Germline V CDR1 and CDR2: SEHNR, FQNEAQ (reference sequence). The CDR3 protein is CASSAWTGANTGELFF. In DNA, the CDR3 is TGTGCCAGCAGCGCCTGGACAGGGGCGAACACCGGGGAGCTGTTTTTT.

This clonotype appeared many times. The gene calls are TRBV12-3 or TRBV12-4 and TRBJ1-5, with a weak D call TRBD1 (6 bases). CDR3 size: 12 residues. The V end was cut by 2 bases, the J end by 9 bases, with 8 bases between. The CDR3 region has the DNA TGTGCCAGCAGTTTACAGACAGGGCCCCAGCATTTT. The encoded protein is CASSLQTGPQHF.